Below, 20 T cell receptor beta chains from the same sample are listed, as sequenced in a study of blood T cell repertoires in COVID-19. Only in-frame clones appear in the TCRdb table, and some are missing; sequencing was by immunoSEQ multiplex PCR. The sample consists of about 53,000 clones, around 83% of them appearing once. The sample taken for sequencing was peripheral blood. The receptors originated from a man aged 65 to 79 with active COVID-19.

The V gene is TRBV9, the J gene TRBJ1-1, with unresolved D. This CDR3 has 13 amino acids. Germline V gene sequence: CDR1 SGDLS, CDR2 YYNGEE. V lost 4 bases to trimming and J lost 4 bases, with 11 bases between them. CDR3: CASSHRLGTEAFF. CDR3 nucleotides: TGTGCCAGCAGCCATCGACTTGGCACTGAAGCTTTCTTT. Full variable domain (missing parts from reference TRBV9 and TRBJ1-1): DSGVTQTPKHLITATGQRVTLRCSPRSGDLSVYWYQQSLDQGLQFLIQYYNGEERAKGNILERFSAQQFPDLHSELNLSSLELGDSALYFCASSHRLGTEAFFGQGTRLTVV.

J is TRBJ1-1 and V is TRBV6-2 or TRBV6-3; D perhaps matches TRBD1 (5 bases). Germline CDR1 MNHEY, CDR2 SVGEGT. CDR3 length: 14 amino acids. Trimming stripped 2 bases from V and 5 bases from J, with 12 bases between. In DNA form, the CDR3 reads TGTGCCAGCAGTTACGGGGCCTCGGAGACTGAAGCTTTCTTT. Translation gives CASSYGASETEAFF.

V and J are TRBV3-1 (or the pseudogene TRBV3-2) and TRBJ1-2; D is ambiguous. Looked up from germline, CDR1 is LGHDT and CDR2 is YNNKEL (reference sequence). The CDR3 is 14 amino acids. V dropped 1 base and J dropped 2 bases, with 8 bases sitting between them. CDR3 sequence: CASSQVTRNYGYTF. The CDR3 coding sequence is TGTGCCAGCAGCCAAGTAACGCGGAACTATGGCTACACCTTC.

This clone was seen a single time. This chain joins TRBV29-1 and TRBJ2-6, with 12 bases lining up with TRBD1. This CDR3 has 15 residues. V was pared by 7 bases and J by 2 bases, with 3 bases of the junction left unmatched. The germline gives CDR1 SQVTM, CDR2 ANQGSEA. CDR3 coding DNA: TGCAGCGCAGGGACAGGGGGCGCTGGGGCCAACGTCCTGACTTTC. Translated: CSAGTGGAGANVLTF. Together with reference TRBV29-1 and TRBJ2-6, the CDR3 gives the full variable domain: SAVISQKPSRDICQRGTSLTIQCQVDSQVTMMFWYRQQPGQSLTLIATANQGSEATYESGFVIDKFPISRPNLTFSTLTVSNMSPEDSSIYLCSAGTGGAGANVLTFGAGSRLTVL.

This chain connects TRBV7-9 to TRBJ1-6; the D gene is possibly TRBD1 (5 bases). V was cut by 2 bases and J by 7 bases, with 9 bases left in between. CDR3 length equals 14 residues. The V gene's germline CDR1 is SEHNR and CDR2 FQNEAQ (reference sequence). The CDR3 nucleotides read TGTGCCAGCAGCTTACAGGGTAACAATTCACCCCTCCACTTT. Protein product: CASSLQGNNSPLHF.

V and J are TRBV2 and TRBJ1-2; D is undetermined. Trimming removed 11 bases at V and 8 bases at J, with 12 bases between. CDR1 and CDR2 from the germline V gene are SNHLY and FYNNEI. This CDR3 spans 10 amino acids. CDR3 bases: TGTGCCTCCGGCCAGGCGGGCTACACCTTC. Its translation: CASGQAGYTF.

This clone appeared a single time. This chain joins TRBV27 and TRBJ1-6; 9 positions match TRBD1. Looked up from germline, CDR1 is MNHEY and CDR2 is SMNVEV (reference sequence). The J segment lost 6 bases and the V segment lost 4 bases, leaving 10 bases of the junction unmatched. This CDR3 contains 17 residues. The CDR3 loop reads CASSSLLQGQGNSPLHF. The CDR3 DNA sequence: TGTGCCAGCAGTTCCCTCCTTCAGGGACAGGGTAATTCACCCCTCCACTTT.

V gene TRBV29-1 combines with J gene TRBJ1-1; possible D gene TRBD1, 6 bases. CDR1 is SQVTM and CDR2 is ANQGSEA in the germline V gene. V lost 6 bases, J lost 5 bases, and 10 bases lay in between. The CDR3 is 11 residues long. The CDR3 DNA follows: TGCAGCGTCGGAACAGGGACTGAAGCTTTCTTT. Translating it yields CSVGTGTEAFF.

The chain links TRBV3-1 (or the pseudogene TRBV3-2) to TRBJ1-2; 8 bases line up with TRBD1. With 1 base clipped from V and 7 bases from J, the junction kept 8 bases outside the gene matches. There are 15 residues in the CDR3. CDR1 is LGHDT, CDR2 YNNKEL, per germline (reference sequence). The CDR3 sequence: CASSQALAGGGGYTF. DNA for the CDR3: TGTGCCAGCAGCCAAGCACTGGCAGGGGGCGGTGGCTACACCTTC.

V usage is TRBV27 and J usage is TRBJ2-7; D call uncertain. Per germline, CDR1 MNHEY and CDR2 SMNVEV (reference sequence). The germline V and J ends were trimmed by 2 bases and 3 bases, with 11 bases remaining between them. This CDR3 contains 14 residues. The CDR3 coding sequence is TGTGCCAGCAGTTTAACCCCACAGTTCTACGAGCAGTACTTC. Translation gives CASSLTPQFYEQYF.

The chain couples TRBV6-5 to TRBJ1-1, with D perhaps matching TRBD1 (5 bases). V was clipped by 9 bases and J by 3 bases, with 11 bases between them. This CDR3 is 12 amino acids long. The germline CDR1 and CDR2 sequences are MNHEY and SVGAGI. The CDR3 DNA reads TGTGCCAGAGTAAACAGGTACACTGAAGCTTTCTTT. This gives the protein CARVNRYTEAFF.

This chain joins TRBV19 and TRBJ1-5; D is ambiguous. The CDR3 runs 16 residues. Germline CDR1 LNHDA, CDR2 SQIVND (reference sequence). Trimming cost V 5 bases and J 1 base, with 15 bases left between them. For the CDR3, the DNA is TGTGCCAGTAGTTTCGAAAGAGGGTACAGCAATCAGCCCCAGCATTTT. It encodes CASSFERGYSNQPQHF.

The rearrangement links TRBV13 to TRBJ2-7, with D possibly being TRBD2 (6 bases). The CDR3 runs to 13 residues. CDR1 and CDR2 (germline): PRHDT, FYEKMQ (reference sequence). Trimming cost V 2 bases and J 7 bases, with 12 bases left between them. In DNA, the CDR3 is TGTGCCAGCAGCTTATCGGTGGGAGGAGAGCAGTACTTC. Protein product: CASSLSVGGEQYF. The variable domain in full, completed from reference TRBV13 and TRBJ2-7, reads AAGVIQSPRHLIKEKRETATLKCYPIPRHDTVYWYQQGPGQDPQFLISFYEKMQSDKGSIPDRFSAQQFSDYHSELNMSSLELGDSALYFCASSLSVGGEQYFGPGTRLTVT.

The DNA for the CDR3 is TGCGCCAGCAGCTTGGCGGACAGTTATGACCCCGGGGAGCTGTTTTTT. Translated: CASSLADSYDPGELFF. The genes are TRBV5-1 and TRBJ2-2; weak D call: TRBD1 (6 bases). Germline V gives CDR1 SGHRS, CDR2 YFSETQ. This CDR3 region has 16 residues. V was trimmed by 0 bases and J by 6 bases, leaving 15 bases between them.

The rearrangement uses TRBV9 and TRBJ2-1, with 8 bases lining up with TRBD2. Unmatched junction bases numbered 13, after V lost 4 bases and J lost 10 bases. The length of the CDR3 is 15 residues. Germline loops: CDR1 SGDLS, CDR2 YYNGEE. The CDR3 region has the DNA TGTGCCAGCAGCACCCGCCCGGCGCGGGGGGTCGAGCAGTTCTTC. Amino acids: CASSTRPARGVEQFF.

The chain combines TRBV11-3 with TRBJ2-5; maybe TRBD2 (6 bases). The CDR3 has 13 residues. Germline V gives CDR1 SGHNT, CDR2 YENEEA. Trimming pared 4 bases from V and 1 base from J, leaving 7 bases between. The CDR3 DNA sequence: TGTGCCAGCAGCTCCGGGGGCCAAGAGACCCAGTACTTC. Residues: CASSSGGQETQYF. The full variable domain, rest sourced from reference TRBV11-3 and TRBJ2-5, is EAGVVQSPRYKIIEKKQPVAFWCNPISGHNTLYWYLQNLGQGPELLIRYENEEAVDDSQLPKDRFSAERLKGVDSTLKIQPAELGDSAVYLCASSSGGQETQYFGPGTRLLVL.

This chain joins TRBV7-3 and TRBJ1-1, with 7 bases aligning to TRBD1. The germline V gene has CDR1 SGHTA and CDR2 FQGTGA. The CDR3 totals 14 residues. V lost 1 base and J lost 5; bases outside the gene matches: 4. The CDR3 loop reads CASSLIGGRTEAFF. CDR3 DNA sequence: TGTGCCAGCAGCTTAATAGGGGGCAGGACTGAAGCTTTCTTT.

The gene calls are TRBV27 and TRBJ2-7; D is uncertain. The V end was cut by 7 bases, the J end by 2 bases, with 18 bases between. This CDR3 is 15 amino acids long. Per the germline V gene, CDR1 is MNHEY and CDR2 is SMNVEV (reference sequence). CDR3 protein: CASNPNAGRTYEQYF. CDR3 sequence (DNA): TGTGCCAGCAACCCCAACGCTGGCCGAACCTACGAGCAGTACTTC.

This chain uses TRBV4-3 with TRBJ1-1, with a weak D call TRBD1 (6 bases). Germline CDR1 reads LGHNA; CDR2 reads YSLEER. Deletions cut 3 bases from V and 0 bases from J, with 20 bases between. CDR3 length equals 18 residues. The CDR3 region has the DNA TGCGCCAGCAGCCAGCTCGGTAACCCCGGGACACTGAACACTGAAGCTTTCTTT. Its protein product is CASSQLGNPGTLNTEAFF.

The chain couples TRBV3-1 (or the pseudogene TRBV3-2) to TRBJ1-1; D uncertain. The ends were cut back, 0 bases at V and 0 bases at J, with 5 bases in the middle. In germline, CDR1 is LGHDT, CDR2 YNNKEL (reference sequence). The CDR3 loop spans 14 amino acids. DNA of the CDR3: TGTGCCAGCAGCCAAGATCCTGTGAACACTGAAGCTTTCTTT. Translation: CASSQDPVNTEAFF.